Presented here are 17 T cell receptor beta chains from one specimen sequenced in a study of cytomegalovirus exposure and HLA in healthy donors. PCR primers comprised 60 Vbeta and 13 Jbeta primers. Profiled with immunoSEQ multiplex PCR; TCRdb holds only in-frame clones, not every one. The sample includes fewer than 80,000 clones, under 70% of them seen just once. Source material: PBMCs. The receptors were gathered from a woman aged 45-65 years in good health and CMV-seropositive.

The rearrangement links TRBV18 to TRBJ1-2; no definite D call. CDR3 length: 16 residues. Per germline, CDR1 KGHSH and CDR2 LQKENI. With 0 bases removed from V and 4 bases from J, the gap between germline ends came to 15 bases. The CDR3: CASSPPGSGGFYGYTF. The CDR3, as DNA: TGTGCCAGCTCACCACCGGGCAGCGGAGGTTTCTATGGCTACACCTTC.

The chain joins TRBV5-5 to TRBJ2-7, with 9 bases matching TRBD1. Per the germline V gene, CDR1 is SGHKS and CDR2 is YYEKEE (reference sequence). V lost 2 bases to trimming and J lost 3 bases; unmatched junction nucleotides: 6. The CDR3 is 15 residues long. For the CDR3, the DNA is TGTGCCAGCAGCTTCACGGGACAGGGCAACTACGAGCAGTACTTC. Its translation: CASSFTGQGNYEQYF. Filled out from reference TRBV5-5 and TRBJ2-7, the complete variable domain reads DAGVTQSPTHLIKTRGQQVTLRCSPISGHKSVSWYQQVLGQGPQFIFQYYEKEERGRGNFPDRFSARQFPNYSSELNVNALLLGDSALYLCASSFTGQGNYEQYFGPGTRLTVT.

The CDR3 bases are TGTGCCAGCAGCTTCCCCGGGACAGGGATTTGGGGCTACACCTTC. Translation gives CASSFPGTGIWGYTF. V gene TRBV13 combines with J gene TRBJ1-2; 9 nucleotides agree with TRBD1. CDR3 length: 15 residues. The germline CDR1 and CDR2 sequences are PRHDT and FYEKMQ (reference sequence). The J segment lost 8 bases and the V segment lost 3 bases, leaving 10 bases of the junction unmatched.

The chain employs TRBV2 and TRBJ1-5; 8 positions match TRBD1. Germline loops: CDR1 SNHLY, CDR2 FYNNEI. The ends lost 6 bases at V and 0 bases at J; junction bases unmatched: 1. CDR3 length equals 14 residues. Written as DNA, the CDR3 is TGTGCCAGCAGCGGGACAGGTAGCAATCAGCCCCAGCATTTT. As protein: CASSGTGSNQPQHF.

This chain joins TRBV18 and TRBJ2-2, with D maybe TRBD2 (5 bases). Germline V gives CDR1 KGHSH, CDR2 LQKENI. This CDR3 has 16 amino acids. The V gene lost 6 bases and the J gene lost 4 bases, with 18 bases spanning the gap. CDR3 sequence: CASSPSDGVATGELFF. In DNA, the CDR3 is TGTGCCAGCTCCCCCTCGGACGGGGTCGCCACCGGGGAGCTGTTTTTT.

This chain joins TRBV4-1 and TRBJ2-7; 12 bases match TRBD1. Trimming removed 4 bases from V and 7 bases from J; junction bases left unmatched: 8. The CDR3 loop spans 15 amino acids. Germline assignment: CDR1 MGHRA and CDR2 YSYEKL. The DNA of the CDR3 is TGCGCCAGCAGCCTGGGGACAGGGGGCTTGGATGAGCAGTACTTC. Protein product: CASSLGTGGLDEQYF.

The CDR3 DNA reads as TGTGCCTGGAGGGGACAGGGGGCGCATGGCTACACCTTC. Its protein is CAWRGQGAHGYTF. The V call is TRBV30, the J call TRBJ1-2, with 12 bases identical to TRBD1. The CDR3 covers 13 residues. Germline V gene lookup returns CDR1 GTSNPN and CDR2 SVGIG (reference sequence). Trimming took 3 bases from V and 6 from J; bases not matched to a gene: 2.

This clone was seen only a few times. The J gene is TRBJ2-5, the V gene TRBV2, with 10 bases that match TRBD2. The CDR3 is 15 amino acids. Losses at the gene ends were 8 bases for V and 4 bases for J; bases not matched to a gene: 10. Germline V gene sequence: CDR1 SNHLY, CDR2 FYNNEI. The CDR3 DNA sequence: TGTGCCAGCGCGGGGGGGTCTAGCGGGGGAGAGACCCAGTACTTC. Protein product: CASAGGSSGGETQYF. Together with reference TRBV2 and TRBJ2-5, the CDR3 gives the full variable domain: EPEVTQTPSHQVTQMGQEVILRCVPISNHLYFYWYRQILGQKVEFLVSFYNNEISEKSEIFDDQFSVERPDGSNFTLKIRSTKLEDSAMYFCASAGGSSGGETQYFGPGTRLLVL.

CDR3: CASSFSPGGLSTDTQYF. DNA of the CDR3: TGCGCCAGCAGCTTTTCCCCGGGGGGCCTTAGCACAGATACGCAGTATTTT. The J gene is TRBJ2-3, the V gene TRBV5-1; weak D call: TRBD2 (7 bases). The V gene's germline CDR1 is SGHRS and CDR2 YFSETQ. Trimming pared 2 bases from V and 0 bases from J, leaving 16 bases between. The CDR3 has 17 residues.

CDR3 bases: TGCGCCAGCAGCCTCCCTCGGGATACGCAGTATTTT. Translating gives CASSLPRDTQYF. The chain combines TRBV4-1 with TRBJ2-3, with unresolved D. CDR3 length: 12 residues. Germline CDR1 reads MGHRA; CDR2 reads YSYEKL. Trimming removed 4 bases at V and 6 bases at J, with 8 bases between.

V is TRBV11-2 and J is TRBJ2-7, with TRBD2 matching over 9 bases. From germline, CDR1 is SGHAT and CDR2 FQNNGV. The CDR3 runs to 17 residues. J lost 4 bases, V lost 5 bases, and 15 bases had no gene match. The CDR3 region is CASSPTWGGGARYEQYF. The CDR3 nucleotides are TGTGCCAGCAGCCCTACTTGGGGCGGGGGGGCTCGGTACGAGCAGTACTTC. Full variable domain (rest looked up from reference TRBV11-2 and TRBJ2-7): EAGVAQSPRYKIIEKRQSVAFWCNPISGHATLYWYQQILGQGPKLLIQFQNNGVVDDSQLPKDRFSAERLKGVDSTLKIQPAKLEDSAVYLCASSPTWGGGARYEQYFGPGTRLTVT.

This rearrangement joins TRBV10-2 to TRBJ2-5; a possible D gene is TRBD1 (7 bases). Germline CDR1 reads WSHSY; CDR2 reads SAAADI. The CDR3 has 17 amino acids. V was shortened by 4 bases and J by 4 bases, with 22 bases between the two germline ends. The CDR3 nucleotides are TGCGCCAGCAGTGGGACGGACAGGAGGGGGTTCGGAGAGACCCAGTACTTC. It codes for CASSGTDRRGFGETQYF.

This chain links TRBV5-1 with TRBJ1-2; D is unresolved. Germline V gene sequence: CDR1 SGHRS, CDR2 YFSETQ. The CDR3 contains 13 residues. Trimming pared 6 bases from V and 3 bases from J, leaving 12 bases between. The CDR3: CASTGGPDYGYTF. In DNA form, the CDR3 reads TGCGCCAGCACCGGAGGGCCGGACTATGGCTACACCTTC. Based on the CDR3 plus reference TRBV5-1 and TRBJ1-2, the full variable domain is KAGVTQTPRYLIKTRGQQVTLSCSPISGHRSVSWYQQTPGQGLQFLFEYFSETQRNKGNFPGRFSGRQFSNSRSEMNVSTLELGDSALYLCASTGGPDYGYTFGSGTRLTVV.

The chain is built from TRBV4-1 and TRBJ2-5; possibly TRBD1 for D (5 bases). V lost 4 bases to trimming and J lost 3 bases, with 15 bases between them. This CDR3 has 15 residues. CDR1 MGHRA and CDR2 YSYEKL come from the germline V gene. CDR3 sequence: CASSRMTEREETQYF. The CDR3 DNA sequence: TGCGCCAGCAGCCGCATGACAGAGAGAGAAGAGACCCAGTACTTC.

This clone came up a few times. This rearrangement joins TRBV4-1 to TRBJ2-6, with a weak D call TRBD1 (5 bases). Trimming took off 2 bases at V and 0 bases at J, with 14 bases between the two ends. The CDR3 runs 18 residues. The V gene's germline CDR1 is MGHRA and CDR2 YSYEKL. CDR3 protein: CASSQLRGRSSGANVLTF. The CDR3 DNA follows: TGCGCCAGCAGCCAATTAAGGGGCCGCAGCTCTGGGGCCAACGTCCTGACTTTC.

This clone was found once. V is TRBV13 and J is TRBJ1-6, with a weak D call TRBD1 (5 bases). There are 16 residues in the CDR3. The V gene's germline CDR1 is PRHDT and CDR2 FYEKMQ (reference sequence). V dropped 0 bases and J dropped 10 bases, with 16 bases sitting between them. CDR3 DNA sequence: TGTGCCAGCAGCTTAGGTGTGGGGCAGGGTGGCTCACCCCTCCACTTT. It is translated as CASSLGVGQGGSPLHF.

The CDR3 here is CASSTKGGQVEKLFF. The CDR3 region has the DNA TGTGCCAGCAGCACCAAGGGGGGACAGGTTGAAAAACTGTTTTTT. The genes are TRBV5-4 and TRBJ1-4; 8 bases fit TRBD1. The V gene end was trimmed by 4 bases and the J gene end by 7 bases; junction bases not matched to a gene: 9. The CDR3 contains 15 residues. Germline lookup yields CDR1 SGHNT and CDR2 YYREEE (reference sequence).